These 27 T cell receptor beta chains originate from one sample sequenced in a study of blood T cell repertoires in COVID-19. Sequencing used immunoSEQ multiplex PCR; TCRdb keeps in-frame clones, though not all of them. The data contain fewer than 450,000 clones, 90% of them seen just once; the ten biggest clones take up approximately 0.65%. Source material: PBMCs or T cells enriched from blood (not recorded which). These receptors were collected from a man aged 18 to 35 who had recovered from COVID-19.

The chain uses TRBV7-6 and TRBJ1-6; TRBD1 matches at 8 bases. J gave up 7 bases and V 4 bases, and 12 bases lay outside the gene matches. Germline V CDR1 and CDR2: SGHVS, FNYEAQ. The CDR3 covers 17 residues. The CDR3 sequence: CASSYLPGQGENSPLHF. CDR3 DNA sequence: TGTGCCAGCAGCTATCTGCCTGGACAGGGTGAAAATTCACCCCTCCACTTT.

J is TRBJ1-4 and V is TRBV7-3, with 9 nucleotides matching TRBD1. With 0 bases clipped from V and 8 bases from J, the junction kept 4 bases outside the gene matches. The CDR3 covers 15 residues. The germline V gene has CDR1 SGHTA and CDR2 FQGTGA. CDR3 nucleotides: TGTGCCAGCAGCTTAACTGGGACAGGGAGCGAAAAACTGTTTTTT. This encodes CASSLTGTGSEKLFF. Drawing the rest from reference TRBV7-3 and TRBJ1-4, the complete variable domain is GAGVSQTPSNKVTEKGKYVELRCDPISGHTALYWYRQSLGQGPEFLIYFQGTGAADDSGLPNDRFFAVRPEGSVSTLKIQRTERGDSAVYLCASSLTGTGSEKLFFGSGTQLSVL.

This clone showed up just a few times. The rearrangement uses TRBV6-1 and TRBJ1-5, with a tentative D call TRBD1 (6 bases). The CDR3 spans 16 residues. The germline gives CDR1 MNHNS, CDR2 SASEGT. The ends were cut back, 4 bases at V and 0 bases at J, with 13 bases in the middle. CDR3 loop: CASSGRTVYSNQPQHF. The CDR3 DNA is TGTGCCAGCAGTGGGAGGACAGTTTATAGCAATCAGCCCCAGCATTTT.

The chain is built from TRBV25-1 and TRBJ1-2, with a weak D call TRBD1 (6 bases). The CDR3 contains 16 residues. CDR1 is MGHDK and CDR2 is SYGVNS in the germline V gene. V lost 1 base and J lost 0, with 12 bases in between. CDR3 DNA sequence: TGTGCCAGCAGTGAATCCGTGGGGACATCTAACTATGGCTACACCTTC. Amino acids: CASSESVGTSNYGYTF.

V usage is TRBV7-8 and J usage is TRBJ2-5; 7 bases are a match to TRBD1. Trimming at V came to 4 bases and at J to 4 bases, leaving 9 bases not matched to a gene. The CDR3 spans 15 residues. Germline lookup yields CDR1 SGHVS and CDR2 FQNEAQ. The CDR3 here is CASSSHRDRGETQYF. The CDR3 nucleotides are TGTGCCAGCAGCTCTCACCGGGACAGAGGAGAGACCCAGTACTTC.

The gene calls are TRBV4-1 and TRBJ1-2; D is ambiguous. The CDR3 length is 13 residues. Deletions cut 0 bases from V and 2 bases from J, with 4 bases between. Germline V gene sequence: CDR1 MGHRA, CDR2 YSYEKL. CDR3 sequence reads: CASSQDQNYGYTF. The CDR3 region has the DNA TGCGCCAGCAGCCAAGACCAGAACTATGGCTACACCTTC.

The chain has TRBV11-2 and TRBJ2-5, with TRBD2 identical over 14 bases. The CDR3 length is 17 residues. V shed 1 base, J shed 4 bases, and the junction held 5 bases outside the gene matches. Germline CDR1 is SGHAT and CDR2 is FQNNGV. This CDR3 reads CASSLGLAGGIAETQYF. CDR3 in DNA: TGTGCCAGCAGCTTAGGACTAGCGGGAGGGATCGCAGAGACCCAGTACTTC.

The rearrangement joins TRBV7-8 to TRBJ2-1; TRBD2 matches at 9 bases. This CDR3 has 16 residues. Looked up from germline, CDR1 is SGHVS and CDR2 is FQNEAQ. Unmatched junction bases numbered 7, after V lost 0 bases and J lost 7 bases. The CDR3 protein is CASSLALSGSGNEQFF. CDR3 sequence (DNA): TGTGCCAGCAGCTTAGCCCTTAGCGGGAGTGGGAATGAGCAGTTCTTC.

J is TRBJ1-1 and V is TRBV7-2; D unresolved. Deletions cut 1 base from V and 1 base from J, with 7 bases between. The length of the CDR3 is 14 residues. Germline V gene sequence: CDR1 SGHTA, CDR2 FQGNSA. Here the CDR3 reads CASSLVSRNTEAFF. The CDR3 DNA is TGTGCCAGCAGCTTAGTATCTAGGAACACTGAAGCTTTCTTT.

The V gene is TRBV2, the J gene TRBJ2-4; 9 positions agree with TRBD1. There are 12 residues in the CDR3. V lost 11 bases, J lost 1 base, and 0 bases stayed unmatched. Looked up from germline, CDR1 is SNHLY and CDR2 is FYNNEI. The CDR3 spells CAGQGAKNIQYF. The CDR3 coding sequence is TGTGCCGGACAGGGGGCCAAAAACATTCAGTACTTC.

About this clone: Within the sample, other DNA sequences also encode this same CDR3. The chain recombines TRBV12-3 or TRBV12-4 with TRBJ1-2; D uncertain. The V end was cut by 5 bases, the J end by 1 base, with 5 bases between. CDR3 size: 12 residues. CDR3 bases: TGTGCCAGCAGTCCTCTTAACTATGGCTACACCTTC. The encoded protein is CASSPLNYGYTF.

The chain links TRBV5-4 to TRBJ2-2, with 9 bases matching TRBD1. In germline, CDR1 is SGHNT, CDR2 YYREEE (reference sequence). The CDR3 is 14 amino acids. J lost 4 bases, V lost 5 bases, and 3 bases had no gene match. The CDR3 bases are TGTGCCAGCAGTCGACAGGGGGGCACCGGGGAGCTGTTTTTT. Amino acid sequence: CASSRQGGTGELFF.

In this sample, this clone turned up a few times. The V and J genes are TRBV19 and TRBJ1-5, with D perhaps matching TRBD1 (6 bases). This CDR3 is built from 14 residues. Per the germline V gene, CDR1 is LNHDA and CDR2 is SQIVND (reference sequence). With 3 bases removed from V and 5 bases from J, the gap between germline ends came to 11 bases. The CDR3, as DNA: TGTGCCAGTAGTATTGCAGGGGTTGATCAGCCCCAGCATTTT. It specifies CASSIAGVDQPQHF.

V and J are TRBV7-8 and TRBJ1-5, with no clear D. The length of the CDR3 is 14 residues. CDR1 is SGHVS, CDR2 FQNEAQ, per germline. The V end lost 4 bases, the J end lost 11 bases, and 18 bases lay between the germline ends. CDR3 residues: CASSSSRPGGSQHF. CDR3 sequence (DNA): TGTGCCAGCAGCTCAAGCCGCCCGGGCGGGTCCCAGCATTTT.

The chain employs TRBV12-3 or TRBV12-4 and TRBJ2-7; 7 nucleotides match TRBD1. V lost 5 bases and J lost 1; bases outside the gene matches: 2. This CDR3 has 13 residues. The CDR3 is CASSLGQSYEQYF. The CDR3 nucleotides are TGTGCCAGCAGTCTGGGACAGTCCTACGAGCAGTACTTC.

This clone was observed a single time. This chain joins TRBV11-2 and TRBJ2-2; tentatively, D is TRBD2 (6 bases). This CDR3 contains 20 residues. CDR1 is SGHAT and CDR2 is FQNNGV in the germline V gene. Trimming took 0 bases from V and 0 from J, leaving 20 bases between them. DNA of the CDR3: TGTGCCAGCAGCTTAGAACAGGCGGGGTACCGGAATTCGAACACCGGGGAGCTGTTTTTT. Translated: CASSLEQAGYRNSNTGELFF.

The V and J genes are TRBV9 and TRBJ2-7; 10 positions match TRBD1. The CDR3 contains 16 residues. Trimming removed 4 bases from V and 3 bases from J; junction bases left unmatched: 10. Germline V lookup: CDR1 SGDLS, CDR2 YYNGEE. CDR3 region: CASSPRIGQGGYEQYF. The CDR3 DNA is TGTGCCAGCAGCCCCCGAATAGGACAGGGGGGCTACGAGCAGTACTTC.

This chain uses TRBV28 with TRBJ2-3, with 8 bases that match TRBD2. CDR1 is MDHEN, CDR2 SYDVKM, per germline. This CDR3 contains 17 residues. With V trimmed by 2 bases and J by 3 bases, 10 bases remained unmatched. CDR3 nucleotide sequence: TGTGCCAGCAGTTTAATTTTGCTCGGGAGGGAAACAGATACGCAGTATTTT. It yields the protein CASSLILLGRETDTQYF.

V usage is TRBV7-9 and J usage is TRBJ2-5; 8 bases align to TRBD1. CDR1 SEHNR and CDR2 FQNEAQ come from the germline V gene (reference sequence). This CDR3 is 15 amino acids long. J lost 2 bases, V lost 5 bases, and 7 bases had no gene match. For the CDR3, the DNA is TGTGCCAGCAGCCGGGCTACAGGGGGTCAAGAGACCCAGTACTTC. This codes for CASSRATGGQETQYF. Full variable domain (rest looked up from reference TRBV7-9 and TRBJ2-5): DTGVSQNPRHKITKRGQNVTFRCDPISEHNRLYWYRQTLGQGPEFLTYFQNEAQLEKSRLLSDRFSAERPKGSFSTLEIQRTEQGDSAMYLCASSRATGGQETQYFGPGTRLLVL.

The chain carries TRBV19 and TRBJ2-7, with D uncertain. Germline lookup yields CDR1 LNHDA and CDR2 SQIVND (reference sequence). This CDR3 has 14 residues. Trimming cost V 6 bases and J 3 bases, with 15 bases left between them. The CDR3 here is CASRIRKSNYEQYF. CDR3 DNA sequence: TGTGCCAGTAGAATTAGAAAGTCCAACTACGAGCAGTACTTC.

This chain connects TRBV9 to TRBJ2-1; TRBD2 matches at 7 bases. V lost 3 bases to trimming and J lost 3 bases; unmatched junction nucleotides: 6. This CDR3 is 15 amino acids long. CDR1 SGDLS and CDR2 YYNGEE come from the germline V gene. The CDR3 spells CASSGGLRDYNEQFF. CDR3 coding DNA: TGTGCCAGCAGCGGGGGACTAAGAGACTACAATGAGCAGTTCTTC.

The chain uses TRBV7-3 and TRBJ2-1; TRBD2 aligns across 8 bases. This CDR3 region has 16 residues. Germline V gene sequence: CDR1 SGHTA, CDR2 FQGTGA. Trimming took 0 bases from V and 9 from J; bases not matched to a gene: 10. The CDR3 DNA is TGTGCCAGCAGCTTAACGCGGCTAGCGGGCGGGGGTGAGCAGTTCTTC. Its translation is CASSLTRLAGGGEQFF.

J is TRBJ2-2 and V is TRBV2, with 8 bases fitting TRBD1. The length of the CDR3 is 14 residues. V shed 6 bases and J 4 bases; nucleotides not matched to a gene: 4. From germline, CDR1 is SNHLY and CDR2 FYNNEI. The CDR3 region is CASRGQGGTGELFF. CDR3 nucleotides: TGTGCCAGCAGAGGACAGGGAGGCACCGGGGAGCTGTTTTTT. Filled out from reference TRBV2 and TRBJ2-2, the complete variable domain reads EPEVTQTPSHQVTQMGQEVILRCVPISNHLYFYWYRQILGQKVEFLVSFYNNEISEKSEIFDDQFSVERPDGSNFTLKIRSTKLEDSAMYFCASRGQGGTGELFFGEGSRLTVL.

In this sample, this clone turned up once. This CDR3 is CASSSPGHYNSPLHF. CDR3 DNA sequence: TGTGCCAGCAGCTCACCCGGACACTATAATTCACCCCTCCACTTT. The chain couples TRBV7-8 to TRBJ1-6, with TRBD1 as a possible D gene (5 bases). Trimming left V 4 bases short and J 3 bases short, with 10 bases between. This CDR3 has 15 residues. The V gene's germline CDR1 is SGHVS and CDR2 FQNEAQ.

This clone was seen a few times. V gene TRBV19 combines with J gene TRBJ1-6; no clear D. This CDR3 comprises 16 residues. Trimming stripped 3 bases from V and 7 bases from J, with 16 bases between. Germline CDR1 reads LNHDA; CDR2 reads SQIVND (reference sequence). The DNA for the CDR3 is TGTGCCAGTAGTATGGCCGAGAGGGCAGGAAATTCACCCCTCCACTTT. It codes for CASSMAERAGNSPLHF.

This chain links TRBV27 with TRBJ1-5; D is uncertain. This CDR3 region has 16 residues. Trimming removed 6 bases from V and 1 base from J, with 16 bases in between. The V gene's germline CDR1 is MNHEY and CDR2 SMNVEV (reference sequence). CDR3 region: CASRTTRFSSNQPQHF. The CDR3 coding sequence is TGTGCCAGCAGAACGACCAGGTTTTCGAGCAATCAGCCCCAGCATTTT.

CDR3 loop: CAWSGGGTQYF. The DNA of the CDR3 is TGTGCCTGGAGTGGGGGGGGGACCCAGTACTTC. The J gene is TRBJ2-5, the V gene TRBV30; 7 bases agree with TRBD2. This CDR3 spans 11 amino acids. Germline assignment: CDR1 GTSNPN and CDR2 SVGIG (reference sequence). The ends lost 1 base at V and 7 bases at J; junction bases unmatched: 0. Supplemented by reference TRBV30 and TRBJ2-5, the full variable domain reads SQTIHQWPATLVQPVGSPLSLECTVEGTSNPNLYWYRQAAGRGLQLLFYSVGIGQISSEVPQNLSASRPQDRQFILSSKKLLLSDSGFYLCAWSGGGTQYFGPGTRLLVL.